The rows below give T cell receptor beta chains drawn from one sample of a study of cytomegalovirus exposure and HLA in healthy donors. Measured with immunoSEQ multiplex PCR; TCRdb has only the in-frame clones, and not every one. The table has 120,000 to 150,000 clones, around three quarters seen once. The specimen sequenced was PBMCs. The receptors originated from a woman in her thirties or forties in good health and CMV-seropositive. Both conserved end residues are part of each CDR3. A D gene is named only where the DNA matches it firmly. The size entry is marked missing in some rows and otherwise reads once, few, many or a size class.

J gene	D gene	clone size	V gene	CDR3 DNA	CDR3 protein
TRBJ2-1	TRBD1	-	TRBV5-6	TGTGCCAGCAGCCATACCGGGACAGCCCTCTACAATGAGCAGTTCTTC	CASSHTGTALYNEQFF
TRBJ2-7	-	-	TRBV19	TGTGCCAGTAGTATCAGGGGAAGGGGAAACCGGGACGAGCAGTACTTC	CASSIRGRGNRDEQYF
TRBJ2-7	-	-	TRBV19	TGTGCCAGTAGGGCAGGGTCGTCCTACGAGCAGTACTTC	CASRAGSSYEQYF
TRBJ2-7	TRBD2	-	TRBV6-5	TGTGCCACATGGGGGGGGGTCGCGCAGTACTTC	CATWGGVAQYF
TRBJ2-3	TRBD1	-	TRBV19	TGTGCCAGTAGTACCCAGGGGGCGCGTACAGATACGCAGTATTTT	CASSTQGARTDTQYF
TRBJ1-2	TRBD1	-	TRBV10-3	TGTGCCATCAGTGTCCATACAGGGGGCTATGGCTACACCTTC	CAISVHTGGYGYTF
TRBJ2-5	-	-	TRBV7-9	TGTGCCAGCAGTTCAGGACTATTTTTAGAGACCCAGTACTTC	CASSSGLFLETQYF
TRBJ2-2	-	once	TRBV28	TGTGCCAGCAGGGGGCCGAACACCGGGGAGCTGTTTTTT	CASRGPNTGELFF
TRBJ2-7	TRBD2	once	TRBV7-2	TGTGCCAGCAGTCCCCTGGGACTAGCGTCTTACGAGCAGTACTTC	CASSPLGLASYEQYF
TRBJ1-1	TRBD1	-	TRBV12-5	TGTGCTAGTGGTTCGCCGACAGGGGTTAGGACTGAAGCTTTCTTT	CASGSPTGVRTEAFF
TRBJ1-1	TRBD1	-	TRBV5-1	TGCGCCAGCAGCTCGACAGGGATGAACACTGAAGCTTTCTTT	CASSSTGMNTEAFF
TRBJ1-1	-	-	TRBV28	TGTGCCAGCAGGTCAGGAAGTCAGCGGACTGAAGCTTTCTTT	CASRSGSQRTEAFF
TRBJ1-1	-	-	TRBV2	TGTGCCAGCAGTGACTTTAGTGGGGCGGGGAGCACTGAAGCTTTCTTT	CASSDFSGAGSTEAFF
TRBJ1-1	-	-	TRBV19	TGTGCCATAGGTAGACTGAACGAAGCTTTCTTT	CAIGRLNEAFF
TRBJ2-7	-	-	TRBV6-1	TGTGCCAGCAGTGAAGCGCAATCCCGTCGGGGAGGCTACGAGCAGTACTTC	CASSEAQSRRGGYEQYF
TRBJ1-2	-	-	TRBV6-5	TGTGCCAGCAGTTACGGGGACACTGGCTACACCTTC	CASSYGDTGYTF
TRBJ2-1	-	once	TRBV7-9	TGTGCCAGCAGCCATCCGGGTCTCCCTACCCCCCCTGAATACAATGAGCAGTTCTTC	CASSHPGLPTPPEYNEQFF
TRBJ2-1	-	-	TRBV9	TGTGCCAGCAGCTCAGGGGAGGGGAACAATGAGCAGTTCTTC	CASSSGEGNNEQFF
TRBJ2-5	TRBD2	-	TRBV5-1	TGCGCCAGCAGTCGGGGGGTACACCAAGAGACCCAGTACTTC	CASSRGVHQETQYF
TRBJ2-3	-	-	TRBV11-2	TGTGCCAGCAGCTTACTTCTAGATACGCAGTATTTT	CASSLLLDTQYF
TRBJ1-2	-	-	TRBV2	TGTGCCAGCAGTGGGGCGGGGGACACCTATGGCTACACCTTC	CASSGAGDTYGYTF
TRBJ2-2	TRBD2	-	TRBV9	TGTGCCAGCAGCCTCCTAGCGGGGGGGTCCGGGGAGCTGTTTTTT	CASSLLAGGSGELFF
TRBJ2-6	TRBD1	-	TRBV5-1	TGCGCCAGCAGCTTGGGGGGGACAGGGCGGGGGGCCAACGTCCTGACTTTC	CASSLGGTGRGANVLTF
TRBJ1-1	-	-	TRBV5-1	TGCGCCAGCTTTCTGACAGAGAACACTGAAGCTTTCTTT	CASFLTENTEAFF
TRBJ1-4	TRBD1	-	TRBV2	TGTGCCAGCAGTGAGGCGACAGGGTCTAGGGAAAAACTGTTTTTT	CASSEATGSREKLFF
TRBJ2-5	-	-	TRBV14	TGTGCCAGCAGCCGAGACTACGTCCAAGAGACCCAGTACTTC	CASSRDYVQETQYF
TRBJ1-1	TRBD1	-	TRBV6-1	TGTGCCAGCAGTGAAGGTAGGACAGGGCTAGCAACTGAAGCTTTCTTT	CASSEGRTGLATEAFF
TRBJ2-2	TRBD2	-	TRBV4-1	TGCGCCAGCAGGTCGGGGGGGTTCGACACCGGGGAGCTGTTTTTT	CASRSGGFDTGELFF
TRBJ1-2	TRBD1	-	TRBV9	TGTGCCAGCAGCGTCTACTCGGGACAGGGTCAAGACTACACCTTC	CASSVYSGQGQDYTF
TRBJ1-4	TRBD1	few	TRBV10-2	TGCGCCAGCACCCAACAGGGGGTTGGTGAAAAACTGTTTTTT	CASTQQGVGEKLFF
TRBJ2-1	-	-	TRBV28	TGTGCCAGCAGTTTTGTAAATATGGGCGAGCAGTTCTTC	CASSFVNMGEQFF
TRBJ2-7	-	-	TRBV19	TGTGCCAGTAGTATAGAGCCGGGGGCCTACGAGCAGTACTTC	CASSIEPGAYEQYF
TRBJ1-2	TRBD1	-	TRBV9	TGTGCCAGCAGCCCCACCCCGGACAGGGGCTATGGCTACACCTTC	CASSPTPDRGYGYTF
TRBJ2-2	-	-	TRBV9	TGTGCCAGCAGCGTGGGACTCCTTGGGGAGCTGTTTTTT	CASSVGLLGELFF
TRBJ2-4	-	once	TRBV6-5	TGTGCCAGCAGCCGTGACACAGGGCCCGCCGAGTACTTC	CASSRDTGPAEYF
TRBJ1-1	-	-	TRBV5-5	TGTGCCAGCAGCTTGTTTGAGAGTTCGACTGAAGCTTTCTTT	CASSLFESSTEAFF
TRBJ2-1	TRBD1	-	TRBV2	TGTGCCAGCAGTGAAGCCGGGACAGGAAACTACAATGAGCAGTTCTTC	CASSEAGTGNYNEQFF
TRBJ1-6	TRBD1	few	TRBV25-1	TGTGCCAGCAGTTCCACAGGGGATTCACCCCTCCACTTT	CASSSTGDSPLHF
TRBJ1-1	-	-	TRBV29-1	TGCAGCGTTGTCCGACTGTCGGGGTCCCCCGAAGCTTTCTTT	CSVVRLSGSPEAFF
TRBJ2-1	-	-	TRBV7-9	TGTGCCAGCAGCGACAGGACCCGCTACAATGAGCAGTTCTTC	CASSDRTRYNEQFF
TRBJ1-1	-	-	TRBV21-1	TGTGCCAGCAAGACCGGGACAGTCAACACTGAAGCTTTCTTT	CASKTGTVNTEAFF
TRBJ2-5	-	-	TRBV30	TGTGCCTGGAGTGGGGAGAGGGAGACCCAGTACTTC	CAWSGERETQYF
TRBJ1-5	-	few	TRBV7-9	TGTGCCAGCAGCTTAGGGCACCAGCCCCAGCATTTT	CASSLGHQPQHF
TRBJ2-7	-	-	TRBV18	TGCGCCAGCTCACCACCCCCAGGAAAGGGGGTCTCCTACGAGCAGTACTTC	CASSPPPGKGVSYEQYF
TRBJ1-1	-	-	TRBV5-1	TGCGCCAGCAGCTTGCAGGGTTCGAACACTGAAGCTTTCTTT	CASSLQGSNTEAFF
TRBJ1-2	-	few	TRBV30	TGTGCCAATGAGGGATATGGCTACACCTTC	CANEGYGYTF
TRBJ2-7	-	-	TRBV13	TGTGCCAGCAGCTTAAACAGGGTCTCCTACGAGCAGTACTTC	CASSLNRVSYEQYF
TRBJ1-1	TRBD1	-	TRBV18	TGTGCCAGCTCACCCCGGACAGGCAACACTGAAGCTTTCTTT	CASSPRTGNTEAFF
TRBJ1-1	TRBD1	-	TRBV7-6	TGTGCCAGCAGCTTAGTCCAGGGGGCGTACACTGAAGCTTTCTTT	CASSLVQGAYTEAFF
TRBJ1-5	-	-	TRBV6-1	TGTGCCAGCAGTGAAGCGAGCCGGTCCGGGCAGCCCCAGCATTTT	CASSEASRSGQPQHF
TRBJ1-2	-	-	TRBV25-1	TGTGCCAGCAGGAACCCCCAGGATGGCTACACCTTC	CASRNPQDGYTF
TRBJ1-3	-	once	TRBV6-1	TGTGCCACCGCCCCCGCCGCCCTAGGAAACACCATATATTTT	CATAPAALGNTIYF
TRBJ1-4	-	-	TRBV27	TGTGCCAGCAGAGCCACACCGGCCGGGAAACTGTTTTTT	CASRATPAGKLFF
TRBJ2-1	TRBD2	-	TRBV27	TGTGCCAGCAGACGACTAGCGGGGGCCTACAATGAGCAGTTCTTC	CASRRLAGAYNEQFF
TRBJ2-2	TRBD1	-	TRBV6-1	TGTGCCAGCAGTGAAGGAGGACAGGGGGCTTACACCGGGGAGCTGTTTTTT	CASSEGGQGAYTGELFF